The entry below gives a single TCR beta chain sequence along with its context. Its cognate antigen is unknown. The CDR3 sequence is 12 residues long. Germline V gene data show CDR1 as SGHRS and CDR2 as YFSETQ. Trimming pared 0 bases from V and 10 bases from J, leaving 10 bases between. This sample was included in a study of shared clonotypes between healthy human individuals. Study-level background: Ranging from 18 to 49 in age, donors were a couple of women and a few men. Study findings and constraints: The small donor group covered limited genetic and exposure diversity.

Generated by immunoSEQ multiplex PCR, the TCRdb table keeps only in-frame clones and is missing some. Of about 490,000 clones in the sample, less than 80% were seen once. The gene calls are TRBV5-1 and TRBJ1-2; D is unclear. The specimen sequenced was PBMCs. This TCR was sampled from a middle-aged woman in good health. Some clones in this sample may be carry-over from other donors' samples. In nucleotides, the CDR3 is TGCGCCAGCAGCTTGGAACAGCAAATCTACACCTTC. This encodes CASSLEQQIYTF. The complete variable domain, with remaining parts taken from reference TRBV5-1 and TRBJ1-2, reads KAGVTQTPRYLIKTRGQQVTLSCSPISGHRSVSWYQQTPGQGLQFLFEYFSETQRNKGNFPGRFSGRQFSNSRSEMNVSTLELGDSALYLCASSLEQQIYTFGSGTRLTVV.